This T cell receptor beta chain was sequenced for a study of cytomegalovirus exposure and HLA in healthy donors. With 60 Vbeta and 13 Jbeta primers, the PCR was carried out. The assay was immunoSEQ multiplex PCR, and TCRdb's table has in-frame clones only and misses some. The listing contains some 120,000 clones. Germline CDR1 SGHRS, CDR2 YFSETQ. CDR3 length equals 15 residues. After removal of 2 bases from V and 6 bases from J, the junction contained 5 bases not matched to a gene. The V gene is TRBV5-1, the J gene TRBJ1-2; 12 nucleotides line up with TRBD1. The source is a man between 18 and 29 years old in good health and CMV-seronegative. The sequenced sample consisted of PBMCs. The CDR3 region has the DNA TGCGCCAGCAGCTTTTACGGGACAGGGGGCAATGGCTACACCTTC. Its translation: CASSFYGTGGNGYTF.